Following are 10 T cell receptor beta chains from one sample sequenced in a study of beta chain features in type 1 diabetes. Expressed TCRB transcripts were sequenced, since all the RNA that had been isolated was reverse transcribed. Data came from immunoSEQ multiplex PCR; TCRdb stores just in-frame clones and leaves some out. The data contain fewer than 900,000 clones, 15% to 20% of them seen just once; the ten biggest clones take up about 0.02%. Sequenced sample: naive CD4+ T cells from blood. The receptors derive from a woman under 30 in good health.

This clone turned up a few times. This same CDR3 is encoded by further DNA sequences in the sample. This chain links TRBV28 with TRBJ2-5; a possible D gene is TRBD2 (7 bases). Trimming took off 2 bases at V and 1 base at J, with 8 bases between the two ends. The CDR3 runs 14 residues. Germline CDR1 MDHEN, CDR2 SYDVKM. This chain's CDR3 is CASSLGGAQETQYF. CDR3 bases: TGTGCCAGCAGTTTAGGGGGGGCCCAAGAGACCCAGTACTTC. Complete variable domain (other parts from reference TRBV28 and TRBJ2-5): DVKVTQSSRYLVKRTGEKVFLECVQDMDHENMFWYRQDPGLGLRLIYFSYDVKMKEKGDIPEGYSVSREKKERFSLILESASTNQTSMYLCASSLGGAQETQYFGPGTRLLVL.

This clone has more than one count but fewer than ten. The rearrangement uses TRBV4-2 and TRBJ2-7; TRBD2 matches at 13 bases. This CDR3 has 15 residues. The germline CDR1 and CDR2 sequences are LGHNA and YNFKEQ. V was pared by 5 bases and J by 6 bases, with 7 bases of the junction left unmatched. The CDR3 reads CASSKLAGGPGEQYF. CDR3 bases: TGTGCCAGCAGCAAACTAGCGGGAGGGCCCGGCGAGCAGTACTTC.

The V gene is TRBV29-1, the J gene TRBJ2-5; D may be TRBD2 (6 bases). The CDR3 has 14 residues. CDR1 and CDR2 (germline): SQVTM, ANQGSEA. The ends were cut back, 0 bases at V and 5 bases at J, with 13 bases in the middle. CDR3 bases: TGCAGCGTTGAAGATTGGAGGGGATGGGAGACCCAGTACTTC. Its translation: CSVEDWRGWETQYF. Full variable domain (rest looked up from reference TRBV29-1 and TRBJ2-5): SAVISQKPSRDICQRGTSLTIQCQVDSQVTMMFWYRQQPGQSLTLIATANQGSEATYESGFVIDKFPISRPNLTFSTLTVSNMSPEDSSIYLCSVEDWRGWETQYFGPGTRLLVL.

The chain has TRBV7-2 and TRBJ2-5; TRBD1 aligns across 9 bases. V was clipped by 1 base and J by 5 bases; unmatched bases: 5. From germline, CDR1 is SGHTA and CDR2 FQGNSA. This CDR3 is built from 15 residues. The DNA of the CDR3 is TGTGCCAGCAGCTTAGGGGACAGGGCCACGGAGACCCAGTACTTC. Translated, it gives CASSLGDRATETQYF.

The CDR3 DNA is TGTGCCAGTAGTGGATGGACGTTGAACACTGAAGCTTTCTTT. It encodes CASSGWTLNTEAFF. This sequence joins TRBV19 and TRBJ1-1; D is undetermined. In germline, CDR1 is LNHDA, CDR2 SQIVND (reference sequence). This CDR3 comprises 14 residues. V lost 5 bases, J lost 0 bases, and 10 bases lay in between.

This clone was seen a handful of times. The chain carries TRBV28 and TRBJ2-5, with D uncertain. This CDR3 is built from 13 residues. Trimming took off 3 bases at V and 5 bases at J, with 10 bases between the two ends. Germline CDR1 MDHEN, CDR2 SYDVKM. The chain's CDR3 is CASSFPNEETQYF. The CDR3 DNA reads as TGTGCCAGCAGTTTTCCCAATGAGGAGACCCAGTACTTC.

The genes are TRBV11-2 and TRBJ2-3, with D hard to call. From germline, CDR1 is SGHAT and CDR2 FQNNGV. Between the trimmed V and J ends, which lost 0 bases and 2 bases, there was a span of 6 bases. The CDR3 sequence is 14 residues long. The CDR3 sequence is CASSLEGDTDTQYF. CDR3 nucleotide sequence: TGTGCCAGCAGCTTAGAAGGAGACACAGATACGCAGTATTTT.

Only a few counts were recorded for this clone. The chain uses TRBV19 and TRBJ2-5, with a weak D call TRBD2 (6 bases). V lost 3 bases to trimming and J lost 6 bases, with 14 bases between them. Germline V gives CDR1 LNHDA, CDR2 SQIVND (reference sequence). The CDR3 is made up of 14 amino acids. The CDR3 is CASSMEGIKQTQYF. CDR3 sequence (DNA): TGTGCCAGTAGTATGGAGGGGATAAAACAGACCCAGTACTTC.

The chain joins TRBV28 to TRBJ2-1; D may be TRBD1 (6 bases). The CDR3 is 14 amino acids. Germline V CDR1 and CDR2: MDHEN, SYDVKM. V was pared by 8 bases and J by 6 bases, with 17 bases between. CDR3 sequence reads: CASGGGLVSNEQFF. The CDR3 nucleotides read TGTGCCAGCGGTGGGGGCCTAGTATCCAATGAGCAGTTCTTC.

This clone was seen more than once but under ten times. The rearrangement joins TRBV11-2 to TRBJ1-3, with unresolved D. V lost 6 bases to trimming and J lost 3 bases, with 9 bases between them. Germline V lookup: CDR1 SGHAT, CDR2 FQNNGV. CDR3 length equals 13 residues. The CDR3 spells CASSLGGGNTIYF. The DNA of the CDR3 is TGTGCCAGCAGTTTGGGCGGTGGAAACACCATATATTTT.